This T cell receptor (beta chain) came from a study of cytomegalovirus exposure and HLA in healthy donors (dated by TCRdb to the late 2010s). Turning to the overall study: In an earlier analysis of roughly 500 of the donors, approximately 260 Gb of sequence data and 100 million or so unique TCR beta sequences from about 190 million T cells were reported. An early release covering roughly 640 HLA-typed donors comprised 300 to 350 gigabases of sequencing data and 85 million or so unique TCR sequences. The genetic ancestry cluster associated with self-reported Caucasian donors included about four fifths of the roughly 360 genotyped donors. The study aimed to test whether signatures of past pathogen exposure could be identified by cataloging public T cell receptors. The study profiled the T cell repertoires of some 610 subjects by immunosequencing and related them to cytomegalovirus serostatus. Besides the first cohort of about 730 subjects, a separate validation cohort made up of some 110 different subjects was used. The study combined high-throughput TCR immunosequencing, statistical association of individual TCRs with disease status, and machine learning to predict cytomegalovirus infection status. To study patterns of TCR occurrence, a later analysis re-analyzed previously published TCR beta repertoires from hundreds of donors and added high-resolution HLA genotyping. The later analysis used no new phenotypic data to find candidate immune exposures, relying instead on TCR beta sequences and their occurrence across donors. An earlier analysis of 587 of the donors used high-throughput TCR beta sequencing to judge whether each TCR beta V gene segment behaved as functional or pseudogenic. Alongside the repertoire data, information on donor age, sex, ethnicity and CMV serostatus was compiled. A later genetic analysis took genome-wide SNP genotypes for about three fifths of the 666 donors and used that subset as a discovery cohort. All discovery cohort repertoires had been generated on a single sequencing platform. Class I and class II HLA loci were covered by the typing at four-digit resolution. Typing coverage varied by locus: about 620-630 donors for A, B, C, DRB1 and DQB1; approximately 500 for DQA1; more than 600 for DPA1; roughly 450 for DPB1. Roughly 5 DR-DQ haplotypes were handled as single units for association and clustering, since linkage in the cohort was strong. On average, roughly 250,000 unique TCR beta nucleotide sequences were sequenced per donor among 350 to 400 genotyped donors of the cohort, with around 19% of those sequences being non-productive.

The cohort consisted of 666 healthy bone marrow donors. Cohort members were all nominally healthy when sampled, although unrecorded immune exposures were likely present. The donor was CMV seronegative and was included in the group of over 300 seronegative cohort members. Every donor gave a peripheral blood sample, and the peripheral blood mononuclear cells from that sample were used for TCR beta sequencing. Genomic DNA extraction from the blood cell samples was performed with the Qiagen DNeasy Blood Extraction Kit. Results and caveats for the whole study, not just this receptor: According to the authors, the approach could potentially be generalized to other disease states and immunological phenotypes. Cytomegalovirus status was reported to be diagnosed by the classifier with high specificity and sensitivity in both the original and validation cohorts. The cohort was sequenced for TCR beta chains only, and without alpha or paired-chain data the features that could be detected were limited. At a false discovery rate of 0.05, a later analysis linked 16,951 TCR beta sequences to specific HLA alleles. A further reported finding was that TCR beta sequences accurately predicted the HLA-A and HLA-B alleles for most subjects in the first cohort. Presence/absence analyses assumed roughly uniform sequencing depth across donors, an assumption that may not hold. Most TCR sequences were observed very rarely across donors, whereas some public TCRs were present in many individuals. A cluster of highly shared sequence variants was judged likely to be a technical artifact of the sequencing pipeline. Because some donors lacked HLA typing at each locus, the association tests relied only on the typed subset. In a later genetic analysis, a missense DCLRE1C variant was associated with V-gene and J-gene trimming of TCR beta chains, and the association was replicated in an independent cohort. In vitro tests confirmed that three of the cytomegalovirus-associated TCR beta chains recognize cytomegalovirus antigens. According to a later analysis, most CMV-associated TCR beta chains appeared to be HLA-restricted, and the HLA associations seemed to be driven largely by CMV exposure. Several of the top co-occurrence clusters appeared to be linked to parvovirus B19, influenza, CMV and Epstein-Barr virus, according to a later analysis. A later analysis found that TCR association rates varied across HLA loci, with DRB1 alleles showing the most associated TCRs and HLA-C alleles the fewest. In a later analysis, HLA-associated TCR beta chains showed more clonal expansion and lower generation probabilities than non-associated chains that were equally common. Some IMGT-functional V segments, including TRBV6-2 and TRBV6-3, could not be distinguished by the 87-base-pair reads and were therefore excluded. Linkage disequilibrium might explain the correlated functional status among segregating V segments, but an unknown experimental factor could not be ruled out. Compared with the roughly 670-donor mean, donors in an Asian-associated ancestry cluster had fewer N-insertions in productive TCRs, according to a later genetic analysis. In the study, around 160 TCR beta chains were listed as associated with cytomegalovirus. When HLA alleles, especially DR and DQ, strongly co-occurred, TCR associations were difficult to assign to individual alleles. The earlier analysis of 587 of the donors excluded 15 to 20 rarely observed V segments, including chromosome 9 orphons, because counts were too low. For the cohort, immune exposure information was limited to CMV serostatus. Broadly in line with IMGT annotations, most TCR beta V segments showed up in productive rearrangements about 87% or about 30% of the time in an earlier analysis of around 600 of the donors.

The CDR3 covers 11 residues, taking in both the cysteine and the phenylalanine. Here the CDR3 DNA is all that survives: 33 bases in frame from base 1. A distance of 11 bases separates the germline ends of V and J, which lose 7 bases and 5 bases respectively. CDR1 and CDR2 are read off the germline V gene (reference sequence) as GTSNPN and SVGIG. In the case of this clone: This clone's antigen is unknown. Base-call qualities are not available, and no considerably larger clone is one nucleotide away.

Library preparation was by the immunoSEQ multiplex PCR assay. A mixture of 60 forward primers for TCR Vbeta segments and 13 reverse primers for TCR Jbeta segments was used in the multiplex PCR. Amplification of the CDR3 region of rearranged TCR beta genes was performed with a multiplex PCR assay on genomic DNA. The amplified TCR beta libraries were sequenced on the Illumina HiSeq System as 87-base-pair reads. The study's processing was this. Across the 670 or so repertoires, a later analysis counted roughly 77 million unique TCR beta chains, about 10 million of which were shared by at least two donors. Raw reads were error-corrected and collapsed into unique sequences with a nearest-neighbor algorithm that merged closely related sequences to remove PCR and sequencing errors. To assign V, D and J gene segments, CDR3 sequences were aligned to IMGT reference sequences. For a sequence to be retained, a match of at least six nucleotides was required to both a V gene segment and a J gene segment. Rearrangements were classified as productive when the CDR3 lacked stop codons and remained in frame with V and J, and all other rearrangements were classified as non-productive. Following IMGT convention, CDR3 was defined as the stretch from the second conserved V-encoded cysteine to the conserved J-encoded phenylalanine. Sequences without an unambiguous match to a single V gene segment were excluded from the earlier analysis of approximately 560 of the donors. An earlier analysis of a few hundred of the donors classified V segments as functional when productive rearrangements were above 56.7% and as segregating when the standard deviation between donors was above 5%. A statistical classification framework was built for diagnosing cytomegalovirus status from the catalog of TCR beta chain sequences. In a later analysis, TCR nucleotide sequences were compared against IMGT/GENE-DB human TR gene sequences so that V and J genes could be assigned. A later analysis assigned CDR3 sequences and most-parsimonious VDJ recombination scenarios with the TCRdist pipeline. In a later analysis, each TCR beta chain was defined by its CDR3 amino acid sequence together with its V-gene family, and reads lacking a unique V-gene family were excluded. As a way to deal with suspected cross-contamination and a sequencing artifact, a later analysis dropped 640 or so nucleotide sequences that were highly shared and had low generation probability. In a later analysis, a clonal expansion index was calculated for each public chain from normalized within-repertoire ranks of inferred template counts. Generation probabilities in a later analysis came from a VDJ recombination model fitted to out-of-frame rearrangements, and those results were checked against IGoR. A later analysis scored TCR-TCR, TCR-HLA and TCR-CMV co-occurrence with hypergeometric tests, applying a repertoire-size bias correction to TCR pairs. False discovery rates were estimated in a later analysis by permuting HLA or CMV assignments 20 times. In a later analysis, co-occurring TCRs were grouped with DBSCAN, and TCRdist sequence similarity was added when clustering was performed within HLA-allele-positive subsets. Repertoires with fewer than 30,000 or more than 120,000 public chains, plus five repertoires with anomalous nucleotide sharing, were excluded from co-occurrence clustering. TCRdb carries this immuneACCESS record with in-frame sequences only. Its versions omit some clonotypes, under half of them owing to an unresolved V gene in the studies checked, with the rest unexplained. V and J calls and clone size come straight from that table; D and trimming were deduced from the DNA. In this sample the table shows about 94,000 clones, 79% of which occur a single time. The top ten hold under 4% of the sample.

The sequence came from a woman aged 35 to 49 in good health and CMV-seronegative. Rearrangement joined TRBV30 to TRBJ1-2, with a weak D call of TRBD1 (5 bases match). The specimen was PBMCs. In nucleotides, the sequence is TGTGCCTCAAAGGGGCCATATGGCTACACCTTC. The resulting protein is CASKGPYGYTF. The entire variable domain, with the stretches around the CDR3 drawn from the reference TRBV30 and TRBJ1-2 proteins, is SQTIHQWPATLVQPVGSPLSLECTVEGTSNPNLYWYRQAAGRGLQLLFYSVGIGQISSEVPQNLSASRPQDRQFILSSKKLLLSDSGFYLCASKGPYGYTFGSGTRLTVV.